This T cell receptor beta chain was captured by sequencing in a study of T cell repertoires in cytomegalovirus infection. Study-level information: Well-studied HLA-B-restricted CMV epitopes were used in the study alongside recently identified HLA-C-restricted ones. CMV infection and matching HLA type were both indicated by public TCR beta signatures. Points from the study as a whole: People with CMV and the relevant HLA were identified by cumulative public TCR beta family frequency. In two of eight donors, the top clonotype was HLA-C-restricted CMV-specific.

The V and J ends lost 6 bases and 3 bases, in that order; junction bases with no gene match: 4. The germline gives CDR1 LNHDA, CDR2 SQIVND (reference sequence). CDR3 length: 14 residues. Via MiXCR, TCRdb re-called the reads, giving one row per CDR3 protein. The sample carries just over 450,000 distinct CDR3 sequences, approximately 42% recorded once. About this clonotype: Antigen unknown.

This chain joins TRBV19 and TRBJ2-2, with TRBD2 matching over 7 bases. The sequenced sample was cultured PBMCs, obtained from culture after CMV antigen stimulation. This TCR came from a human donor in good health (CMV status not recorded). Some clones in this sample may be carry-over from other donors' samples. DNA of the CDR3: TGTGCCAGTAGCGACGCGGGGGACACCGGGGAGCTGTTTTTT. It codes for CASSDAGDTGELFF. Filled out from reference TRBV19 and TRBJ2-2, the complete variable domain reads DGGITQSPKYLFRKEGQNVTLSCEQNLNHDAMYWYRQDPGQGLRLIYYSQIVNDFQKGDIAEGYSVSREKKESFPLTVTSAQKNPTAFYLCASSDAGDTGELFFGEGSRLTVL.